This T cell receptor (beta chain) was captured by sequencing in a study of blood T cell repertoires in COVID-19. Study background: The analysed material was cDNA or gDNA that came from T cells, B-cell-depleted T cells, or PBMCs.

Profiled with immunoSEQ multiplex PCR; TCRdb holds only in-frame clones, not every one. Among about 110,000 clones listed, about 89% were seen once. The germline gives CDR1 MDHEN, CDR2 SYDVKM. CDR3 size: 13 residues. V lost 7 bases and J 0 bases, leaving 6 bases between the germline ends. J is TRBJ1-4 and V is TRBV28; D possibly corresponds to TRBD1 (5 bases). The receptor's source is a man between 35 and 55 years old with acute or convalescent COVID-19. Sequences were obtained from peripheral blood. The CDR3 here is CASTGATNEKLFF. Written as DNA, the CDR3 is TGTGCCAGCACGGGGGCAACTAATGAAAAACTGTTTTTT.